This T cell receptor (beta chain) was sequenced in a study of blood T cell repertoires in COVID-19. The overall study: COVID-19 samples collected from the United States, Italy and Spain covered acute and convalescent phases.

Sequencing was performed with immunoSEQ multiplex PCR; in TCRdb, only in-frame clones are kept and a portion is missing. Found here are 150,000 to 200,000 clones, about 79% of them singletons; the top ten hold less than 30%. The CDR3 sequence is 15 residues long. The germline V gene has CDR1 MGHDK and CDR2 SYGVNS. Deletions cut 3 bases from V and 3 bases from J, with 12 bases between. The chain couples TRBV25-1 to TRBJ2-1; D gene unclear. This clonotype was obtained from a woman in her 70s with acute or convalescent COVID-19. Sequencing was done on a sample of peripheral blood. CDR3 loop: CASSEFVGVYNEQFF. CDR3 nucleotides: TGTGCCAGCAGTGAGTTCGTCGGAGTCTACAATGAGCAGTTCTTC.